This T cell receptor (beta chain) was sequenced during a study of T-cell memory formation after mild COVID-19. This CDR3 is built from 16 residues. From germline, CDR1 is LGHNA and CDR2 YNFKEQ. Trimming took off 0 bases at V and 0 bases at J, with 9 bases between the two ends. TCRdb reprocessed the 5' RACE reads via MiXCR and lists one record per CDR3 protein. The table shows fewer than 300,000 distinct CDR3 sequences, with under 20% occurring only once. The chain recombines TRBV4-2 with TRBJ2-1; D gene ambiguous. The specimen was PBMCs or a T cell subset sorted from them (not recorded which). The clonotype originates from a young man who had mild COVID-19 (a few samples of this study predate the infection). Cell type and time point are not known. CDR3: CASSQESVDSYNEQFF. In DNA form, the CDR3 reads TGTGCCAGCAGCCAAGAGTCTGTGGACTCCTACAATGAGCAGTTCTTC.